These 6 T cell receptor beta chains were all obtained from the same sample, sequenced in a study of T cell changes during pregnancy in multiple sclerosis. Clones were read by immunoSEQ multiplex PCR, and TCRdb kept only the in-frame ones, dropping some. Altogether about 67,000 clones are present, roughly 90% being singletons, with the ten largest covering around 1.4%. The sample in question was peripheral blood, obtained in the second trimester of pregnancy. Receptors were obtained from a female donor with multiple sclerosis, enrolled in a pregnancy study.

CDR3 residues: CSVEDTSYEQYF. Here the CDR3 DNA reads TGCAGCGTTGAGGACACCTCCTACGAGCAGTACTTC. This sequence joins TRBV29-1 and TRBJ2-7; a weak D match, TRBD1 (5 bases). CDR1 is SQVTM and CDR2 is ANQGSEA in the germline V gene. Trimming removed 3 bases at V and 0 bases at J, with 6 bases between. The CDR3 is made up of 12 amino acids.

The chain couples TRBV7-8 to TRBJ2-7; perhaps TRBD2 as D (5 bases). With 1 base removed from V and 3 bases from J, the gap between germline ends came to 19 bases. The CDR3 runs 17 residues. The germline V gene encodes CDR1 SGHVS and CDR2 FQNEAQ. The CDR3 reads CASSLVFGKLELYEQYF. The DNA for the CDR3 is TGTGCCAGCAGCTTAGTGTTTGGTAAACTAGAACTCTACGAGCAGTACTTC.

V usage is TRBV18 and J usage is TRBJ2-1; 9 nucleotides align to TRBD2. Trimming cost V 6 bases and J 8 bases; bases outside gene matches: 17. The CDR3 consists of 17 residues. CDR1 is KGHSH, CDR2 LQKENI, per germline. CDR3 nucleotide sequence: TGTGCCAGCTCCCTGACTAGCGGCTATAACCCACGGTATGAGCAGTTCTTC. This codes for CASSLTSGYNPRYEQFF.

The chain has TRBV6-5 and TRBJ1-1, with 8 nucleotides matching TRBD1. The V and J ends lost 5 bases and 11 bases, in that order; junction bases with no gene match: 10. The CDR3 sequence is 13 residues long. The germline CDR1 and CDR2 sequences are MNHEY and SVGAGI. CDR3: CASSTDRVVPAFF. For the CDR3, the DNA is TGTGCCAGCAGTACGGACAGGGTAGTGCCGGCTTTCTTT.

In this sample, this clone turned up once. The chain has TRBV30 and TRBJ2-3; possibly TRBD1 for D (6 bases). There are 16 residues in the CDR3. Germline V lookup: CDR1 GTSNPN, CDR2 SVGIG (reference sequence). Trimming took off 1 base at V and 2 bases at J, with 16 bases between the two ends. CDR3 sequence: CAWSAGQGSITDTQYF. The CDR3 DNA sequence: TGTGCCTGGAGTGCCGGGCAGGGGAGCATCACAGATACGCAGTATTTT.

CDR3 protein: CASSSQRQGAAYEQYF. DNA of the CDR3: TGTGCCAGCTCATCACAAAGACAGGGGGCCGCCTACGAGCAGTACTTC. This chain joins TRBV18 and TRBJ2-7, with 10 bases fitting TRBD1. Germline lookup yields CDR1 KGHSH and CDR2 LQKENI. V lost 5 bases and J lost 2; bases outside the gene matches: 9. The CDR3 contains 16 residues.